The present entry profiles one TCR beta chain with its context. The antigen is unknown. The germline gene is not matched at one end of the junction; a read error may be the cause. Preparation of the bulk TCR libraries relied on previously described methods and listed TCR primers. TCRdb independently ran MiXCR on the PCR reads; one entry per CDR3 protein. The data show nearly 650,000 distinct CDR3 sequences, about 25% seen once. This record belongs to a study of molecular identifiers for immune sequencing clone quantification. Study at large: In replicates, RNA from roughly 21,000 or 96,000 naive CD8 cells was split five ways, four sequenced.

Points from the study as a whole: Naive cells had under 1% of molecules in clones above 20 RNA copies, effectors over 98%.

Germline CDR1 reads SGHDN; CDR2 reads FVKESK. CDR3 length equals 17 residues. For naive CD8 T cells, sorting used the CD8+CD4-CCR7+CD45RA+ phenotype. The clonotype comes from a human donor in good health. Some libraries in this study had Jurkat cell RNA spiked in. Source material: naive CD8+ T cells from blood, with Jurkat cell RNA spiked in. Indicated subset: FACS-sorted CD8+CD4-CCR7+CD45RA+ naive T cells. The V and J genes are TRBV14 and TRBJ1-2; 9 bases agree with TRBD1. CDR3 coding DNA: TGTGCCAGCGGCCAAGATCGGGGACAGGGTATAAACTATGGCTACACCTTC. Translation gives CASGQDRGQGINYGYTF. Based on the CDR3 plus reference TRBV14 and TRBJ1-2, the full variable domain is EAGVTQFPSHSVIEKGQTVTLRCDPISGHDNLYWYRRVMGKEIKFLLHFVKESKQDESGMPNNRFLAERTGGTYSTLKVQPAELEDSGVYFCASGQDRGQGINYGYTFGSGTRLTVV.